The 28 T cell receptor beta chains reported below all come from one sample, sequenced in a study of blood T cell repertoires in COVID-19. Generated by immunoSEQ multiplex PCR, the TCRdb table keeps only in-frame clones and is missing some. The sample shows 90,000 to 100,000 clones, more than 65% of them seen only once. Sample: peripheral blood. The source of these receptors is a man in his sixties with acute or convalescent COVID-19.

The chain is built from TRBV7-2 and TRBJ1-5, with 7 nucleotides matching TRBD1. J lost 6 bases, V lost 6 bases, and 2 bases had no gene match. Germline CDR1 SGHTA, CDR2 FQGNSA. The length of the CDR3 is 12 residues. DNA of the CDR3: TGTGCCAGCAGGAACAGGGGTCAGCCCCAGCATTTT. Its protein is CASRNRGQPQHF. The full variable domain, rest sourced from reference TRBV7-2 and TRBJ1-5, is GAGVSQSPSNKVTEKGKDVELRCDPISGHTALYWYRQSLGQGLEFLIYFQGNSAPDKSGLPSDRFSAERTGGSVSTLTIQRTQQEDSAVYLCASRNRGQPQHFGDGTRLSIL.

The sample holds many counts of this clone. The chain has TRBV9 and TRBJ1-3; TRBD1 matches 8 bases. V lost 3 bases and J lost 1; bases outside the gene matches: 0. Germline CDR1 and CDR2: SGDLS and YYNGEE. CDR3 length: 14 residues. CDR3 region: CASSDRGSGNTIYF. DNA for the CDR3: TGTGCCAGCAGCGACAGGGGGTCTGGAAACACCATATATTTT. Drawing the rest from reference TRBV9 and TRBJ1-3, the complete variable domain is DSGVTQTPKHLITATGQRVTLRCSPRSGDLSVYWYQQSLDQGLQFLIQYYNGEERAKGNILERFSAQQFPDLHSELNLSSLELGDSALYFCASSDRGSGNTIYFGEGSWLTVV.

The genes are TRBV9 and TRBJ1-6; 8 bases are a match to TRBD1. Losses at the gene ends were 4 bases for V and 10 bases for J; bases not matched to a gene: 13. The CDR3 spans 16 residues. Germline values: CDR1 SGDLS, CDR2 YYNGEE. In DNA, the CDR3 is TGTGCCAGCAGCCGACAGGGGCCTAACTCTGGGTCACCCCTCCACTTT. Translation: CASSRQGPNSGSPLHF.

J is TRBJ1-2 and V is TRBV5-5, with 10 bases matching TRBD1. CDR3 length: 14 residues. The trim removed 4 bases at V and 4 bases at J, leaving 4 bases unmatched. Germline CDR1 reads SGHKS; CDR2 reads YYEKEE (reference sequence). CDR3 sequence: CASSGTGVGYGYTF. The CDR3 bases are TGTGCCAGCAGCGGGACAGGGGTCGGCTATGGCTACACCTTC.

The rearrangement links TRBV6-2 or TRBV6-3 to TRBJ2-7, with D possibly matching TRBD1 (7 bases). Germline CDR1 reads MNHEY; CDR2 reads SVGEGT. The CDR3 loop spans 12 amino acids. Trimming took 2 bases from V and 7 from J, leaving 9 bases between them. As DNA, the CDR3 is TGTGCCAGCAGTTACCCAGGGGGGGAGCAGTACTTC. The encoded protein is CASSYPGGEQYF.

The CDR3: CASSLNSLTGNSPLHF. CDR3 in DNA: TGTGCCAGCAGCTTAAATTCCCTTACAGGGAACTCACCCCTCCACTTT. The chain employs TRBV13 and TRBJ1-6; D possibly corresponds to TRBD1 (6 bases). Trimming removed 2 bases at V and 10 bases at J, with 18 bases between. Germline assignment: CDR1 PRHDT and CDR2 FYEKMQ (reference sequence). This CDR3 is built from 16 residues. The full variable domain, in which reference TRBV13 and TRBJ1-6 provide the parts outside the CDR3, is AAGVIQSPRHLIKEKRETATLKCYPIPRHDTVYWYQQGPGQDPQFLISFYEKMQSDKGSIPDRFSAQQFSDYHSELNMSSLELGDSALYFCASSLNSLTGNSPLHFGNGTRLTVT.

This clone was counted ten times or more. The genes are TRBV7-6 and TRBJ2-7; 9 bases map to TRBD1. This CDR3 spans 15 amino acids. Germline V CDR1 and CDR2: SGHVS, FNYEAQ. J was trimmed by 6 bases and V by 5 bases; bases with no gene match: 11. CDR3 amino acids: CASSVSGTGRGEQYF. CDR3 coding DNA: TGTGCCAGCAGCGTCTCCGGGACAGGGAGGGGCGAGCAGTACTTC. The whole variable domain, remainder taken from reference TRBV7-6 and TRBJ2-7, is GAGVSQSPRYKVTKRGQDVALRCDPISGHVSLYWYRQALGQGPEFLTYFNYEAQQDKSGLPNDRFSAERPEGSISTLTIQRTEQRDSAMYRCASSVSGTGRGEQYFGPGTRLTVT.

This CDR3 is CASSRTGGTEAFF. CDR3 sequence (DNA): TGTGCCAGCAGCCGAACAGGGGGTACTGAAGCTTTCTTT. The V call is TRBV6-1, the J call TRBJ1-1, with TRBD1 matching over 8 bases. V trimming: 6 bases; J trimming: 5 bases; junction bases outside the gene matches: 5. CDR1 MNHNS and CDR2 SASEGT come from the germline V gene. The CDR3 is 13 residues long.

This clone occurred a few times. The rearrangement links TRBV5-1 to TRBJ2-7; D is possibly TRBD2 (6 bases). With 0 bases removed from V and 0 bases from J, the gap between germline ends came to 19 bases. Germline CDR1 reads SGHRS; CDR2 reads YFSETQ. The CDR3 length is 18 residues. In DNA, the CDR3 is TGCGCCAGCAGCTTGGGGCCCACGGGGACTGGCCTCTCCTACGAGCAGTACTTC. Residues: CASSLGPTGTGLSYEQYF.

The V and J genes are TRBV30 and TRBJ2-5; 12 bases are shared with TRBD2. The CDR3 length is 16 residues. The V segment lost 0 bases and the J segment 7 bases; nucleotides outside the gene matches: 9. Germline V lookup: CDR1 GTSNPN, CDR2 SVGIG (reference sequence). The CDR3 nucleotides read TGTGCCTGGAGTGTAAGGAGGACTAGCGGGGTCGGGACCCAGTACTTC. It encodes CAWSVRRTSGVGTQYF.

The CDR3 DNA follows: TGTGCCTGGAGTGAATGGGAGCCTTGGGGCTACACCTTC. This gives the protein CAWSEWEPWGYTF. This sequence joins TRBV30 and TRBJ1-2; D not resolved. Trimming took 1 base from V and 8 from J, leaving 14 bases between them. This CDR3 spans 13 amino acids. Germline values: CDR1 GTSNPN, CDR2 SVGIG (reference sequence).

The rearrangement uses TRBV11-1 and TRBJ2-7, with 13 nucleotides matching TRBD2. This CDR3 has 16 residues. The trim removed 5 bases at V and 3 bases at J, leaving 7 bases unmatched. Germline V gives CDR1 SGHAT, CDR2 FQDESV (reference sequence). Written as DNA, the CDR3 is TGTGCCAGCAGCCCGGGACTAGCGGGGACCTTCTACGAGCAGTACTTC. It codes for CASSPGLAGTFYEQYF.

The chain combines TRBV5-1 with TRBJ1-2, with 8 bases identical to TRBD1. This CDR3 has 15 residues. Looked up from germline, CDR1 is SGHRS and CDR2 is YFSETQ. J lost 6 bases, V lost 0 bases, and 7 bases had no gene match. The CDR3: CASSLAGGGVDGYTF. CDR3 nucleotides: TGCGCCAGCAGCTTGGCAGGGGGCGGTGTGGATGGCTACACCTTC.

This clone was detected only once. The V call is TRBV30, the J call TRBJ1-2; tentatively, D is TRBD1 (6 bases). The V end lost 1 base, the J end lost 4 bases, and 16 bases lay between the germline ends. The CDR3 is 15 residues long. Germline CDR1 GTSNPN, CDR2 SVGIG (reference sequence). CDR3 in DNA: TGTGCCTGGAGTGGAAGGGGGAGAGGGAGCTATGGCTACACCTTC. The encoded protein is CAWSGRGRGSYGYTF.

V gene TRBV3-1 (or the pseudogene TRBV3-2) combines with J gene TRBJ1-5; 9 nucleotides agree with TRBD1. The CDR3 consists of 17 residues. Germline loops: CDR1 LGHDT, CDR2 YNNKEL (reference sequence). V shed 4 bases and J 5 bases; nucleotides not matched to a gene: 12. CDR3 in DNA: TGTGCCAGCAGCCGCTACCCCCCGGGACAGGGATATCAGCCCCAGCATTTT. Its protein is CASSRYPPGQGYQPQHF.

V gene TRBV6-2 or TRBV6-3 combines with J gene TRBJ2-3; 8 bases line up with TRBD1. Unmatched junction bases numbered 8, after V lost 0 bases and J lost 3 bases. Germline values: CDR1 MNHEY, CDR2 SVGEGT. The CDR3 sequence is 17 residues long. CDR3 DNA: TGTGCCAGCAGTTACTCCCTCCAGACAGGGGAAACAGATACGCAGTATTTT. Translating it yields CASSYSLQTGETDTQYF.

The rearrangement uses TRBV10-3 and TRBJ1-1; D possibly corresponds to TRBD1 (5 bases). The V and J ends lost 5 bases and 4 bases respectively, with 8 bases between them. Germline lookup yields CDR1 ENHRY and CDR2 SYGVKD. CDR3 length: 12 amino acids. Written as DNA, the CDR3 is TGTGCCATCAGTTCAGGGCGCACTGAAGCTTTCTTT. Protein: CAISSGRTEAFF.

The chain uses TRBV7-2 and TRBJ1-4; no firm D call. The V gene lost 4 bases and the J gene lost 5 bases, with 8 bases spanning the gap. CDR3 length: 13 residues. CDR1 SGHTA and CDR2 FQGNSA come from the germline V gene. CDR3 in DNA: TGTGCCAGCAGCTCATACAGAAATGAAAAACTGTTTTTT. Translated: CASSSYRNEKLFF.

The rearrangement uses TRBV5-4 and TRBJ1-1, with a tentative D call TRBD1 (6 bases). V was shortened by 4 bases and J by 5 bases, with 15 bases between the two germline ends. Germline loops: CDR1 SGHNT, CDR2 YYREEE (reference sequence). The CDR3 contains 14 residues. The CDR3 DNA is TGTGCCAGCAGCCCTCGAGACAGGCCGACTGAAGCTTTCTTT. Residues: CASSPRDRPTEAFF.

The chain recombines TRBV9 with TRBJ2-2; 9 bases map to TRBD2. V lost 0 bases and J lost 4; bases outside the gene matches: 4. The CDR3 is made up of 16 amino acids. Germline lookup yields CDR1 SGDLS and CDR2 YYNGEE. The CDR3 sequence is CASSVVSGGLTGELFF. The CDR3, as DNA: TGTGCCAGCAGCGTAGTAAGCGGGGGGCTCACCGGGGAGCTGTTTTTT.

The chain couples TRBV7-2 to TRBJ1-1; the match to TRBD1 covers 7 bases. This CDR3 is built from 16 residues. The germline V gene encodes CDR1 SGHTA and CDR2 FQGNSA. J lost 1 base, V lost 5 bases, and 10 bases had no gene match. CDR3: CASSKPDRNRNTEAFF. CDR3 nucleotides: TGTGCCAGCAGCAAACCGGACAGGAATCGGAACACTGAAGCTTTCTTT.

Only one count was recorded for this clone. V is TRBV7-9 and J is TRBJ2-2; weak D call: TRBD2 (5 bases). V shed 5 bases and J shed 3 bases, with 16 bases lying between them. Germline V CDR1 and CDR2: SEHNR, FQNEAQ (reference sequence). CDR3 length: 16 residues. CDR3 loop: CASSPPGLRDTGELFF. The CDR3 DNA follows: TGTGCCAGCAGCCCGCCTGGTTTGCGGGACACCGGGGAGCTGTTTTTT. The full variable domain, completed using reference TRBV7-9 and TRBJ2-2, is DTGVSQNPRHKITKRGQNVTFRCDPISEHNRLYWYRQTLGQGPEFLTYFQNEAQLEKSRLLSDRFSAERPKGSFSTLEIQRTEQGDSAMYLCASSPPGLRDTGELFFGEGSRLTVL.

The rearrangement links TRBV5-6 to TRBJ1-5; 10 nucleotides match TRBD1. This CDR3 is built from 16 residues. V was clipped by 2 bases and J by 4 bases; unmatched bases: 6. Germline V gene data show CDR1 as SGHDT and CDR2 as YYEEEE. CDR3 coding DNA: TGTGCCAGCAGCTTCACTACGGGACAGGGGAATCAGCCCCAGCATTTT. It translates to CASSFTTGQGNQPQHF.

V is TRBV27 and J is TRBJ2-2; D possibly corresponds to TRBD1 (7 bases). Trimming shortened V by 6 bases and J by 2 bases, and 22 bases separated the two germline ends. The CDR3 has 18 amino acids. Germline V CDR1 and CDR2: MNHEY, SMNVEV (reference sequence). CDR3 residues: CASRRDRVGGFNTGELFF. The CDR3 DNA reads TGTGCCAGCAGACGCGACAGGGTAGGGGGGTTCAACACCGGGGAGCTGTTTTTT.

This clone was seen only once. This chain uses TRBV2 with TRBJ2-3; TRBD2 matches 14 bases. The CDR3 spans 17 residues. V trimming: 2 bases; J trimming: 4 bases; junction bases outside the gene matches: 5. Germline V lookup: CDR1 SNHLY, CDR2 FYNNEI. The CDR3 DNA reads as TGTGCCAGCAGTGAATTTGAGACTAGCGGGGGGGCAGATACGCAGTATTTT. Protein product: CASSEFETSGGADTQYF.

V gene TRBV28 combines with J gene TRBJ2-1; the match to TRBD2 covers 9 bases. The V segment lost 2 bases and the J segment 13 bases; nucleotides outside the gene matches: 6. CDR1 is MDHEN, CDR2 SYDVKM, per germline. This CDR3 region has 13 residues. The CDR3 DNA reads as TGTGCCAGCAGTTTAGCGGGGGGGCTCTACCAGTTCTTC. Translation gives CASSLAGGLYQFF.

The chain joins TRBV7-3 to TRBJ1-1; 7 bases agree with TRBD1. The CDR3 length is 13 residues. With V trimmed by 2 bases and J by 6 bases, 3 bases remained unmatched. The germline CDR1 and CDR2 sequences are SGHTA and FQGTGA. CDR3 sequence (DNA): TGTGCCAGCAGCTTAGACAGGGTCGCTGAAGCTTTCTTT. Translated: CASSLDRVAEAFF.

This clone was recorded only once. The genes are TRBV30 and TRBJ1-4, with 8 bases lining up with TRBD1. Germline V gene lookup returns CDR1 GTSNPN and CDR2 SVGIG (reference sequence). The length of the CDR3 is 13 residues. With V trimmed by 5 bases and J by 2 bases, 1 base remained unmatched. The CDR3 DNA follows: TGTGCCTGGCACAGGGGGACTAATGAAAAACTGTTTTTT. Residues: CAWHRGTNEKLFF.